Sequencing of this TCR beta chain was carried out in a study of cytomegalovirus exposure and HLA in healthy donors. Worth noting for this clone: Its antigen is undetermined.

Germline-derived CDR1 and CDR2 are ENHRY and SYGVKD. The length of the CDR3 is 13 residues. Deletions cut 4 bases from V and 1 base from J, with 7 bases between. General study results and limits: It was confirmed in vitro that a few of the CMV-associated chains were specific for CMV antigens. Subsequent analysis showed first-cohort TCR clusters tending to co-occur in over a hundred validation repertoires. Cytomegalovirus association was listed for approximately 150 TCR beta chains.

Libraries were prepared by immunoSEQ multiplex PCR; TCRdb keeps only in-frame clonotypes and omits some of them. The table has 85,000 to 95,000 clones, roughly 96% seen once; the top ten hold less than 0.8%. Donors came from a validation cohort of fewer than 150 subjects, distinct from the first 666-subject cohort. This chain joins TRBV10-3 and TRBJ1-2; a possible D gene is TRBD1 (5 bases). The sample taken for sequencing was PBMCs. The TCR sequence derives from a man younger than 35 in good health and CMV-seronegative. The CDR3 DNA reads TGTGCCATCAGTGGACAGCTTAACTATGGCTACACCTTC. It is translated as CAISGQLNYGYTF.